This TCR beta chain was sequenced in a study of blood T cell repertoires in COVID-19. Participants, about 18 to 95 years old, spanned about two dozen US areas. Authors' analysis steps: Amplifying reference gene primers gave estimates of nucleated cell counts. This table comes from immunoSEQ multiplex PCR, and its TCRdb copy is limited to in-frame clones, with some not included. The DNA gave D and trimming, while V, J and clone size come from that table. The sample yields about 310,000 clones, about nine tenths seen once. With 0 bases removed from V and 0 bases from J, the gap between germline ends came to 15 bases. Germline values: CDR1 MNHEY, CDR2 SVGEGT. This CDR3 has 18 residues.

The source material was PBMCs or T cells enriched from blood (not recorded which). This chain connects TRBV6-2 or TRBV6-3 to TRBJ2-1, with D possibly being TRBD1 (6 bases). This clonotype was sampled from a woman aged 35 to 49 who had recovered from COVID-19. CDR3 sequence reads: CASSYSETGLSSYNEQFF. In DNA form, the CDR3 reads TGTGCCAGCAGTTACTCGGAAACAGGGTTGAGCTCCTACAATGAGCAGTTCTTC.